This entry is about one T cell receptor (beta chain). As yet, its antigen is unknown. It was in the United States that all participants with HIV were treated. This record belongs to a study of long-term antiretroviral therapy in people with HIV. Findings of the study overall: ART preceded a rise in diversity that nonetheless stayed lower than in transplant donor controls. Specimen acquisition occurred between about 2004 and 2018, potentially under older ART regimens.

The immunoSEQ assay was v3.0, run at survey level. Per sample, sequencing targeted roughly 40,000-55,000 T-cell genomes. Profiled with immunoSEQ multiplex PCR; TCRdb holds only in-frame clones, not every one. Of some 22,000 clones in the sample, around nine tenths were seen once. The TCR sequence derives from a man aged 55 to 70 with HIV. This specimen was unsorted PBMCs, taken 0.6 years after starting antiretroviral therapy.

CDR3 sequence reads: CASSRALHTEAFF. The CDR3 nucleotides are TGTGCCAGCAGCCGAGCCCTCCACACTGAAGCTTTCTTT. V gene TRBV7-7 combines with J gene TRBJ1-1; D unclear. In germline, CDR1 is SSHAT, CDR2 FNYEAQ (reference sequence). This CDR3 is built from 13 residues. Trimming stripped 5 bases from V and 3 bases from J, with 10 bases between. The variable domain in full, completed from reference TRBV7-7 and TRBJ1-1, reads GAGVSQSPRYKVTKRGQDVTLRCDPISSHATLYWYQQALGQGPEFLTYFNYEAQPDKSGLPSDRFSAERPEGSISTLTIQRTEQRDSAMYRCASSRALHTEAFFGQGTRLTVV.